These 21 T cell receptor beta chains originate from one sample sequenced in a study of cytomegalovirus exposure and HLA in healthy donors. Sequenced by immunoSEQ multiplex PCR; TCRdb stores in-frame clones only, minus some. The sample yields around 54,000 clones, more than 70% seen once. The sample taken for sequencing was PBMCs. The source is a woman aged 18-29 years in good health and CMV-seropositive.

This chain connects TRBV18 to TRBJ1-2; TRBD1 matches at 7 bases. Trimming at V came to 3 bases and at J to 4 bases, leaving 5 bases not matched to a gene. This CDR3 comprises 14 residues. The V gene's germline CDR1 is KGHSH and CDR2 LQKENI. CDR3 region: CASSPNGQVYGYTF. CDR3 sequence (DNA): TGTGCCAGCTCACCGAACGGACAGGTCTATGGCTACACCTTC.

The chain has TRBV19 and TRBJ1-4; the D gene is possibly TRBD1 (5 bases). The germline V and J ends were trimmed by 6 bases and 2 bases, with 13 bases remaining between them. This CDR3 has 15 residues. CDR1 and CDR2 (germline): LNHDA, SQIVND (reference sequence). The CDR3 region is CASRSRGATNEKLFF. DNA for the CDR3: TGTGCCAGTAGATCGCGTGGGGCGACTAATGAAAAACTGTTTTTT. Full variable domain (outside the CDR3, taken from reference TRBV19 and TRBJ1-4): DGGITQSPKYLFRKEGQNVTLSCEQNLNHDAMYWYRQDPGQGLRLIYYSQIVNDFQKGDIAEGYSVSREKKESFPLTVTSAQKNPTAFYLCASRSRGATNEKLFFGSGTQLSVL.

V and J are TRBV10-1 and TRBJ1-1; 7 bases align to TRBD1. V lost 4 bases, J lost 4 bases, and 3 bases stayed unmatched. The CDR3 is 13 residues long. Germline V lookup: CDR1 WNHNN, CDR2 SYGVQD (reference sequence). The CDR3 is CASSAGTATEAFF. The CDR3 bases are TGCGCCAGCAGTGCGGGGACAGCCACTGAAGCTTTCTTT.

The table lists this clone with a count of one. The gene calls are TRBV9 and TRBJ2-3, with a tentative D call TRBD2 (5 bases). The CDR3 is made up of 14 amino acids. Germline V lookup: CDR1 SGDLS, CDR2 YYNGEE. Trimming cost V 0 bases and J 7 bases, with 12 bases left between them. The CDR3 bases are TGTGCCAGCAGCGTAGCTAGCTCGCCGCATACGCAGTATTTT. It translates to CASSVASSPHTQYF.

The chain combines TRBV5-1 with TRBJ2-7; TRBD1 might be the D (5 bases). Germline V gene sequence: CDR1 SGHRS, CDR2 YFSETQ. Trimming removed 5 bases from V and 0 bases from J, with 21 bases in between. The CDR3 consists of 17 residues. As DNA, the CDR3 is TGCGCCAGCAGGGAACAGGTGACGGGTTCCCCCTCCTACGAGCAGTACTTC. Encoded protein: CASREQVTGSPSYEQYF.

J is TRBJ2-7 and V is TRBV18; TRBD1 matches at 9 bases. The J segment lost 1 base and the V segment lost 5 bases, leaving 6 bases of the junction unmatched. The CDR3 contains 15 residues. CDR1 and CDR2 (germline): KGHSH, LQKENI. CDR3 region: CASSTGTGISYEQYF. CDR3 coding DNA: TGTGCCAGCTCAACTGGGACAGGGATTTCCTACGAGCAGTACTTC.

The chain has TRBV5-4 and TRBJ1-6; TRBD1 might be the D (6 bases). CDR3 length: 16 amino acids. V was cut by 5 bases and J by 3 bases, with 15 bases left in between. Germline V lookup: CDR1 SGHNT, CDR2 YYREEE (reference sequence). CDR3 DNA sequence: TGTGCCAGCAGTCTTGACAGGCCGGACTATAATTCACCCCTCCACTTT. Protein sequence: CASSLDRPDYNSPLHF.

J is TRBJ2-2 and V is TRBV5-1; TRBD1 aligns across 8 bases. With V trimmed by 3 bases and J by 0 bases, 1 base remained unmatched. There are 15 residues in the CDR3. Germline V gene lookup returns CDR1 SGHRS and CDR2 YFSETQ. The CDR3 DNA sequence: TGCGCCAGCAGCTCGGACAGGGCGAACACCGGGGAGCTGTTTTTT. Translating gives CASSSDRANTGELFF. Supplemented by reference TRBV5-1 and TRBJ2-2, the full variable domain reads KAGVTQTPRYLIKTRGQQVTLSCSPISGHRSVSWYQQTPGQGLQFLFEYFSETQRNKGNFPGRFSGRQFSNSRSEMNVSTLELGDSALYLCASSSDRANTGELFFGEGSRLTVL.

CDR3: CASSDQRNTEAFF. The CDR3 nucleotides read TGTGCCAGCAGTGACCAGCGGAACACTGAAGCTTTCTTT. V and J are TRBV6-1 and TRBJ1-1; D remains unclear. Trimming took 3 bases from V and 1 from J, leaving 6 bases between them. Per the germline V gene, CDR1 is MNHNS and CDR2 is SASEGT. The CDR3 is 13 residues long.

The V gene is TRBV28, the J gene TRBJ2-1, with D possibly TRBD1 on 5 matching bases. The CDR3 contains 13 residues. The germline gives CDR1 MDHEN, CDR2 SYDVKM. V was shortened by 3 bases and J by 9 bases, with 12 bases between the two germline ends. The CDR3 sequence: CASSLGRVGEQFF. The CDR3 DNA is TGTGCCAGCAGTTTGGGCAGGGTCGGTGAGCAGTTCTTC.

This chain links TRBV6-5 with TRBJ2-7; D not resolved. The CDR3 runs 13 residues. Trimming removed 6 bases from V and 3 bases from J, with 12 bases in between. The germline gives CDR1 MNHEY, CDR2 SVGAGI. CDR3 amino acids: CASRPTHLYEQYF. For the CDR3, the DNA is TGTGCCAGCAGACCGACACACCTCTACGAGCAGTACTTC.

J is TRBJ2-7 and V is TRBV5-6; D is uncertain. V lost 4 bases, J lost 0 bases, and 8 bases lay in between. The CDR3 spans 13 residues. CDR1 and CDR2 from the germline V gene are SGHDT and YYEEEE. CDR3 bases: TGTGCCAGCAGCGCCCACGGCTCCTACGAGCAGTACTTC. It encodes CASSAHGSYEQYF.

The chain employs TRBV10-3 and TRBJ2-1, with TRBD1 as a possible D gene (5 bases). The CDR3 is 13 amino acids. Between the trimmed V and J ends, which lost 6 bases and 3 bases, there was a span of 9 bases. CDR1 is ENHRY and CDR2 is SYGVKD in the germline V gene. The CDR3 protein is CAIRDTDYNEQFF. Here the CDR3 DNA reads TGTGCCATCAGGGACACAGACTACAATGAGCAGTTCTTC.

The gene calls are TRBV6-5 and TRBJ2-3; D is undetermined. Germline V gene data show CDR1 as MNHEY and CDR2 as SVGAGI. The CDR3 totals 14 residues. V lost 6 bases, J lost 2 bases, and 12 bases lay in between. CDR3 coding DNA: TGTGCCAGCAGACTTTCTCCCATCACAGATACGCAGTATTTT. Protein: CASRLSPITDTQYF.

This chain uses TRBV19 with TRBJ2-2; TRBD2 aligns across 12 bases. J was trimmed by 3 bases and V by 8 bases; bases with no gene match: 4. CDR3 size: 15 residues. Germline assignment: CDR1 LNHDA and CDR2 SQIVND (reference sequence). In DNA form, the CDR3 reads TGTGCCAGTGTGCGACTAGCGGGGGACACCGGGGAGCTGTTTTTT. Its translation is CASVRLAGDTGELFF.

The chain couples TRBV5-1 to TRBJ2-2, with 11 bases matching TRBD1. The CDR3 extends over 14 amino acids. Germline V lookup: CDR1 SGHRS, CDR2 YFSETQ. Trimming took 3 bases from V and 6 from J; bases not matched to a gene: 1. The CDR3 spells CASSWDRGSGELFF. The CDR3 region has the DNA TGCGCCAGCAGCTGGGACAGGGGGTCCGGGGAGCTGTTTTTT.

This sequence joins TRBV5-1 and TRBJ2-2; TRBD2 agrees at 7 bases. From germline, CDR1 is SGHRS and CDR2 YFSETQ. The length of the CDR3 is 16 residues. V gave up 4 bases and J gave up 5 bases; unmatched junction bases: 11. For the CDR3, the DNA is TGCGCCAGCAGCCCGAGCTGGGACTATCAAACCGGGGAGCTGTTTTTT. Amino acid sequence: CASSPSWDYQTGELFF.

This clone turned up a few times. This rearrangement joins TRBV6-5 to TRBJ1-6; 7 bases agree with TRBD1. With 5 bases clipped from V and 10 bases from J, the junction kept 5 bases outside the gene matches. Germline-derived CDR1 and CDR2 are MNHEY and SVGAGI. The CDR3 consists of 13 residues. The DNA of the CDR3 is TGTGCCAGCAGTGACAGGGACAACTCACCCCTCCACTTT. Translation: CASSDRDNSPLHF.

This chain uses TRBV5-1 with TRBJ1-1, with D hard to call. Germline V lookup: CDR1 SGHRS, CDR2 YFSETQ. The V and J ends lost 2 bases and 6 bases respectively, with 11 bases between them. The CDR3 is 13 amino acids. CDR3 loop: CASSFYTGSEAFF. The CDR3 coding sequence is TGCGCCAGCAGCTTCTACACGGGGTCTGAAGCTTTCTTT. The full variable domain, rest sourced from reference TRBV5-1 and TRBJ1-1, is KAGVTQTPRYLIKTRGQQVTLSCSPISGHRSVSWYQQTPGQGLQFLFEYFSETQRNKGNFPGRFSGRQFSNSRSEMNVSTLELGDSALYLCASSFYTGSEAFFGQGTRLTVV.

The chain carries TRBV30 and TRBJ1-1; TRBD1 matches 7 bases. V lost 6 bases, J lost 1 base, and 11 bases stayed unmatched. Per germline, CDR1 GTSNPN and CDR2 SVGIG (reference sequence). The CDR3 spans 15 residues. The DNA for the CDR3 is TGTGCCTGCCACCCGGAAGGACAGGCGAACACTGAAGCTTTCTTT. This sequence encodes CACHPEGQANTEAFF.

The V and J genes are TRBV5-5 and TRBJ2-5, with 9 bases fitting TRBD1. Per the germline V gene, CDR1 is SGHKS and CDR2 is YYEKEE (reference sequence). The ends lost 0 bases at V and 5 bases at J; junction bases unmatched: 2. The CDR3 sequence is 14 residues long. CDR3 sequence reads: CASSLGDREETQYF. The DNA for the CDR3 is TGTGCCAGCAGCTTGGGGGACAGGGAGGAGACCCAGTACTTC.